Reported below is one T cell receptor (beta chain). This sample was included in a study of blood T cell repertoires in COVID-19. Study summary: T cells, B-cell-depleted T cells, or PBMCs supplied cDNA or gDNA.

CDR3 length equals 17 residues. Germline V gene data show CDR1 as SGHRS and CDR2 as YFSETQ. The trim removed 6 bases at V and 0 bases at J, leaving 7 bases unmatched. The assay was immunoSEQ multiplex PCR, and TCRdb's table has in-frame clones only and misses some. The data show about 26,000 clones, approximately 86% seen once. The sequence was obtained from a human donor in a cohort sampled during active COVID-19. This chain uses TRBV5-1 with TRBJ2-6; 9 bases map to TRBD1. The sample taken for sequencing was peripheral blood. This CDR3 is CASTKTGGNSGANVLTF. Here the CDR3 DNA reads TGCGCCAGCACCAAGACAGGGGGGAACTCTGGGGCCAACGTCCTGACTTTC.